This note documents a single T cell receptor (beta chain) sequence. This sample also contains other DNA sequences that code for the same CDR3. This sample is drawn from a study of blood T cell repertoires in COVID-19. In the study overall: Some COVID-19 samples were acute and others convalescent; all came from the United States, Italy and Spain. Sources were T cells, B-cell-depleted T cells, or PBMCs; the material itself was cDNA or gDNA.

This CDR3 spans 16 amino acids. The V gene's germline CDR1 is SGHTA and CDR2 FQGTGA. V trimming: 5 bases; J trimming: 5 bases; junction bases outside the gene matches: 6. Original handling: Amplifying reference gene primers gave estimates of nucleated cell counts. Assay used: immunoSEQ multiplex PCR; TCRdb lists only in-frame clones, some missing. The DNA gave D and trimming, while V, J and clone size come from that table. This sample has approximately 160,000 clones, with 84% found just once. Participant-reported clinical history was the basis for cohort assignment. The chain uses TRBV7-3 and TRBJ2-5, with 15 bases that match TRBD2. This clonotype was obtained from a woman aged 45 to 65 who had recovered from COVID-19. Sequencing was performed on PBMCs or T cells enriched from blood (not recorded which). In nucleotides, the CDR3 is TGTGCCAGCAGCCCGGGACTAGCGGGGGGTTGGGAGACCCAGTACTTC. Its translation is CASSPGLAGGWETQYF.